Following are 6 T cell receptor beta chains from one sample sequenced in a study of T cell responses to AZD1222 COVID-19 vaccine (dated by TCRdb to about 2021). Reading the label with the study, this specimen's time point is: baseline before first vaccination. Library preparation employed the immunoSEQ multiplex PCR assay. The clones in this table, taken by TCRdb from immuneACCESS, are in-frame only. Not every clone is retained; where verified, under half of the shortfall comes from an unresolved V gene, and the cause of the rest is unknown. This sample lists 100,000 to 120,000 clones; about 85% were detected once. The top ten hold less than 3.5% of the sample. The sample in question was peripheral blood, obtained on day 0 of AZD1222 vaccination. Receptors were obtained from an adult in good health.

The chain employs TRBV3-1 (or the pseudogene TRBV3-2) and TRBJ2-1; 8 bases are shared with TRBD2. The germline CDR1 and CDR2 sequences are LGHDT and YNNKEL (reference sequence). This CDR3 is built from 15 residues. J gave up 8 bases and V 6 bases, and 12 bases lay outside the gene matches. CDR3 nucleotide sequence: TGTGCCAGCAGAGATACGCGGCCCGGGAGGGATGAGCAGTTCTTC. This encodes CASRDTRPGRDEQFF.

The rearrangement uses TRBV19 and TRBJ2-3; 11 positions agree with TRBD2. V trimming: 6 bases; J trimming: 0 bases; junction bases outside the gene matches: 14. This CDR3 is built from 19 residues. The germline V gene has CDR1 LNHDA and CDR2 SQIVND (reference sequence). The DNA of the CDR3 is TGTGCCAGTAGCCTACAGGGGCGGCTAGCGGGGGGAAGCACAGATACGCAGTATTTT. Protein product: CASSLQGRLAGGSTDTQYF.

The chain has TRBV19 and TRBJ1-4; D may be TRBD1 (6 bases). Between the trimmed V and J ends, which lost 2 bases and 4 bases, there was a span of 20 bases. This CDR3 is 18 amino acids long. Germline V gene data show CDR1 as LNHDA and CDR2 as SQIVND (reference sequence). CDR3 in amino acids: CASSIFPLEWGLNEKLFF. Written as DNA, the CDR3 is TGTGCCAGTAGTATATTCCCCCTCGAATGGGGGCTTAATGAAAAACTGTTTTTT.

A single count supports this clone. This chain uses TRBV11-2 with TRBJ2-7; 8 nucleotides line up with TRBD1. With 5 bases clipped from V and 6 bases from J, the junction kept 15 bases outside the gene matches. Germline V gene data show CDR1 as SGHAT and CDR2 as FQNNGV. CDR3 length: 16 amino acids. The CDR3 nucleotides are TGTGCCAGCAGCCCGCCGGCAGGGGGCGCTTTTACCGAGCAGTACTTC. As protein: CASSPPAGGAFTEQYF.

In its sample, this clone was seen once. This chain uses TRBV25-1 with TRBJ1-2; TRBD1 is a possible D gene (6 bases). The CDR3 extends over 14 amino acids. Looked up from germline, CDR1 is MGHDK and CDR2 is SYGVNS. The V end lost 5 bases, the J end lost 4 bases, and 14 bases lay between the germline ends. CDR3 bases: TGTGCCAGCAGTTCCAAGACAGGTGGCTATGGCTACACCTTC. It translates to CASSSKTGGYGYTF.

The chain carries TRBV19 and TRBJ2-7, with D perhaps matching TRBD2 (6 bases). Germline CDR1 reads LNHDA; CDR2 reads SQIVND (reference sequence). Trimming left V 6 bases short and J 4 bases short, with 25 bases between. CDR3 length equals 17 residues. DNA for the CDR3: TGTGCCAGTAGCCCACGGGGAGGTCCCAACCAACATTACGAGCAGTACTTC. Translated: CASSPRGGPNQHYEQYF.